These T cell receptor beta chains were read from a single sample in a study of blood T cell repertoires in COVID-19. TCRdb's table, derived via immunoSEQ multiplex PCR, lists solely in-frame clones and lacks some. The top ten hold 1.5% to 2% of the sample, which has fewer than 400,000 clones, 85% seen once. The sample consisted of PBMCs or T cells enriched from blood (not recorded which). These receptors all come from a woman younger than 45 who had been exposed to COVID-19. Both conserved end residues are part of each CDR3. A D gene is named only where the DNA matches it firmly. Clone size, where shown, is once, few, many, or a class for clones that have expanded.

D gene: .
J gene: TRBJ2-7
clone size: .
V gene: TRBV4-1
CDR3 protein: CASSQDSDIVVYEQYF
CDR3 DNA: TGCGCCAGCAGCCAAGATAGCGACATCGTGGTCTACGAGCAGTACTTC

D gene: .
J gene: TRBJ2-7
clone size: .
V gene: TRBV7-9
CDR3 protein: CASSLPSYEQYF
CDR3 DNA: TGTGCCAGCAGCTTACCATCCTACGAGCAGTACTTC

D gene: TRBD1
J gene: TRBJ2-1
clone size: .
V gene: TRBV3-1/TRBV3-2
CDR3 protein: CASSQDGAGQGYEQFF
CDR3 DNA: TGTGCCAGCAGCCAAGACGGTGCGGGACAGGGATATGAGCAGTTCTTC

D gene: TRBD1
J gene: TRBJ1-5
clone size: .
V gene: TRBV4-1
CDR3 protein: CASSQSTDRAVQPQHF
CDR3 DNA: TGCGCCAGCAGCCAATCAACGGACAGGGCGGTTCAGCCCCAGCATTTT

D gene: .
J gene: TRBJ1-5
clone size: .
V gene: TRBV7-9
CDR3 protein: CASSFQGSNQPQHF
CDR3 DNA: TGTGCCAGCAGCTTTCAGGGTAGCAATCAGCCCCAGCATTTT

D gene: TRBD1
J gene: TRBJ1-5
clone size: once
V gene: TRBV3-1/TRBV3-2
CDR3 protein: CASSQDIQGGGNQPQHF
CDR3 DNA: TGTGCCAGCAGCCAAGATATTCAGGGGGGAGGCAATCAGCCCCAGCATTTT

D gene: .
J gene: TRBJ2-3
clone size: .
V gene: TRBV19
CDR3 protein: CASSIRGSTDTQYF
CDR3 DNA: TGTGCCAGTAGTATCAGGGGTAGCACAGATACGCAGTATTTT

D gene: .
J gene: TRBJ1-1
clone size: once
V gene: TRBV7-9
CDR3 protein: CASSYSDLSRTEAFF
CDR3 DNA: TGTGCCAGCAGCTACTCGGACTTATCCCGCACTGAAGCTTTCTTT

D gene: TRBD2
J gene: TRBJ2-7
clone size: .
V gene: TRBV2
CDR3 protein: CASGGSGGPTYEQYF
CDR3 DNA: TGTGCCAGCGGCGGGAGCGGGGGGCCTACCTACGAGCAGTACTTC

D gene: .
J gene: TRBJ1-5
clone size: .
V gene: TRBV3-1/TRBV3-2
CDR3 protein: CASSDGTHSNQPQHF
CDR3 DNA: TGTGCCAGCAGTGACGGGACTCATAGCAATCAGCCCCAGCATTTT

D gene: .
J gene: TRBJ2-5
clone size: .
V gene: TRBV5-1
CDR3 protein: CASSLWGEETQYF
CDR3 DNA: TGCGCCAGCAGCTTGTGGGGGGAAGAGACCCAGTACTTC

D gene: .
J gene: TRBJ1-1
clone size: .
V gene: TRBV5-4
CDR3 protein: CASSSTGYTEAFF
CDR3 DNA: TGTGCCAGCAGCTCTACAGGGTACACTGAAGCTTTCTTT

D gene: TRBD1
J gene: TRBJ1-5
clone size: few
V gene: TRBV4-1
CDR3 protein: CASSHNRGGNQPQHF
CDR3 DNA: TGCGCCAGCAGCCATAACAGGGGGGGCAATCAGCCCCAGCATTTT

D gene: .
J gene: TRBJ1-2
clone size: .
V gene: TRBV5-8
CDR3 protein: CASSLEVGVHPLGYTF
CDR3 DNA: TGTGCCAGCAGCTTGGAAGTAGGGGTCCACCCTCTTGGCTACACCTTC

D gene: .
J gene: TRBJ2-7
clone size: once
V gene: TRBV15
CDR3 protein: CATSRDGVLSSYEQYF
CDR3 DNA: TGTGCCACCAGCAGAGATGGAGTTTTAAGCTCCTACGAGCAGTACTTC

D gene: .
J gene: TRBJ2-3
clone size: .
V gene: TRBV9
CDR3 protein: CASSVTSGTDTQYF
CDR3 DNA: TGTGCCAGCAGCGTAACGAGCGGTACAGATACGCAGTATTTT

D gene: TRBD1
J gene: TRBJ1-6
clone size: .
V gene: TRBV28
CDR3 protein: CASSQAGTGVNYNSPLHF
CDR3 DNA: TGTGCCAGCAGCCAAGCCGGAACAGGGGTCAACTATAATTCACCCCTCCACTTT

D gene: TRBD1
J gene: TRBJ1-2
clone size: few
V gene: TRBV10-3
CDR3 protein: CAISERTGGGYGYTF
CDR3 DNA: TGTGCCATCAGCGAGAGGACAGGGGGCGGCTATGGCTACACCTTC

D gene: .
J gene: TRBJ2-7
clone size: .
V gene: TRBV28
CDR3 protein: CASSLQGSEEQYF
CDR3 DNA: TGTGCCAGCTCGCTACAGGGTTCTGAAGAGCAGTACTTC

D gene: TRBD2
J gene: TRBJ2-1
clone size: few
V gene: TRBV7-9
CDR3 protein: CASSATIAGAYNEQFF
CDR3 DNA: TGTGCCAGCAGCGCCACTATAGCGGGGGCCTACAATGAGCAGTTCTTC

D gene: .
J gene: TRBJ1-4
clone size: once
V gene: TRBV9
CDR3 protein: CASSRTRFEKLFF
CDR3 DNA: TGTGCCAGCAGCCGGACAAGGTTCGAAAAACTGTTTTTT

D gene: .
J gene: TRBJ1-2
clone size: .
V gene: TRBV4-2
CDR3 protein: CASSLGKGSLNYGYTF
CDR3 DNA: TGTGCCAGCAGCCTCGGGAAAGGCAGCCTTAACTATGGCTACACCTTC

D gene: TRBD1
J gene: TRBJ2-5
clone size: few
V gene: TRBV5-4
CDR3 protein: CASSVKSGGQETQYF
CDR3 DNA: TGTGCCAGCAGCGTAAAATCAGGGGGCCAAGAGACCCAGTACTTC

D gene: TRBD1
J gene: TRBJ1-5
clone size: .
V gene: TRBV9
CDR3 protein: CASSATGTAYQPQHF
CDR3 DNA: TGTGCCAGCAGCGCTACCGGGACAGCTTATCAGCCCCAGCATTTT

D gene: .
J gene: TRBJ2-7
clone size: .
V gene: TRBV12-5
CDR3 protein: CASGLGRQISYEQYF
CDR3 DNA: TGTGCTAGTGGTTTGGGGAGACAGATCTCCTACGAGCAGTACTTC

D gene: TRBD1
J gene: TRBJ1-1
clone size: .
V gene: TRBV3-1/TRBV3-2
CDR3 protein: CASSRNRGGTEAFF
CDR3 DNA: TGTGCCAGCAGCCGGAACAGGGGTGGCACTGAAGCTTTCTTT

D gene: .
J gene: TRBJ2-7
clone size: .
V gene: TRBV27
CDR3 protein: CASSSNRGGTYEQYF
CDR3 DNA: TGTGCCAGCAGTTCTAATAGAGGTGGAACCTACGAGCAGTACTTC

D gene: .
J gene: TRBJ2-3
clone size: once
V gene: TRBV6-5
CDR3 protein: CASRPRSTDTQYF
CDR3 DNA: TGTGCCAGCAGACCACGGAGCACAGATACGCAGTATTTT

D gene: .
J gene: TRBJ1-4
clone size: .
V gene: TRBV5-1
CDR3 protein: CASSPRTREKLFF
CDR3 DNA: TGCGCCAGCAGCCCCCGCACCAGGGAAAAACTGTTTTTT

D gene: .
J gene: TRBJ1-4
clone size: .
V gene: TRBV11-2
CDR3 protein: CASSFAGRFNEKLFF
CDR3 DNA: TGTGCCAGCAGCTTTGCGGGACGTTTCAATGAAAAACTGTTTTTT

D gene: .
J gene: TRBJ2-3
clone size: .
V gene: TRBV19
CDR3 protein: CASSSSPSGALDTQYF
CDR3 DNA: TGTGCCAGTAGTTCATCACCCTCAGGGGCACTGGATACGCAGTATTTT

D gene: .
J gene: TRBJ1-5
clone size: .
V gene: TRBV30
CDR3 protein: CAWSGSTGSGFDQPQHF
CDR3 DNA: TGTGCCTGGAGTGGCTCAACAGGTTCCGGGTTCGACCAGCCCCAGCATTTT

D gene: .
J gene: TRBJ2-1
clone size: once
V gene: TRBV5-1
CDR3 protein: CASSSPDVRGDYNEQFF
CDR3 DNA: TGCGCCAGCAGCTCTCCTGATGTCCGCGGAGACTACAATGAGCAGTTCTTC

D gene: .
J gene: TRBJ1-4
clone size: .
V gene: TRBV13
CDR3 protein: CASSSRVGNEKLFF
CDR3 DNA: TGTGCCAGCAGCTCCAGGGTTGGTAATGAAAAACTGTTTTTT

D gene: .
J gene: TRBJ1-4
clone size: .
V gene: TRBV3-1/TRBV3-2
CDR3 protein: CASSHRVEKLFF
CDR3 DNA: TGTGCCAGCAGCCATCGAGTGGAAAAACTGTTTTTT

D gene: TRBD2
J gene: TRBJ2-1
clone size: .
V gene: TRBV5-6
CDR3 protein: CASSLAGATYNEQFF
CDR3 DNA: TGTGCCAGCAGCTTAGCGGGGGCAACCTACAATGAGCAGTTCTTC

D gene: .
J gene: TRBJ1-1
clone size: .
V gene: TRBV12-5
CDR3 protein: CASGLTLTEAFF
CDR3 DNA: TGTGCTAGTGGGCTGACACTCACTGAAGCTTTCTTT

D gene: TRBD2
J gene: TRBJ2-1
clone size: .
V gene: TRBV25-1
CDR3 protein: CASSPWASGRANEQFF
CDR3 DNA: TGTGCCAGCAGTCCATGGGCTAGCGGGAGGGCAAATGAGCAGTTCTTC